This T cell receptor beta chain is from a study of regulatory T cells in long-lasting Graves disease. The sample holds many counts of this clonotype. Its cognate antigen is unknown. Trimming cost V 3 bases and J 5 bases, with 11 bases left between them. Germline V CDR1 and CDR2: MDHEN, SYDVKM. The CDR3 sequence is 14 residues long. Arm-PCR with iRepertoire HTBI primers amplified the CDR3 regions for these TCR beta libraries. Using its own MiXCR run on the multiplex PCR reads, TCRdb lists one record per CDR3 protein. The top ten clones hold roughly 7.7% of a sample with approximately 400,000 distinct CDR3 sequences, 15% of them seen once. Study-wide points: Those with persistent disease had in common more public clonotypes (approximately 2,500) than new patients (about 970). Peripheral blood alone, not thyroid tissue, underwent study. There were preferences for TRBV28, TRBJ1-2 and TRBJ2-5 in persistent disease.

Time point denoted: newly diagnosed GD, antithyroid drugs for less than 3 months. Extracted RNA from PBMCs served as the source of the TCR library. This same sample was also taken into another study, of T cells in Graves' hyperthyroidism and ophthalmopathy. That work contributes: Ophthalmopathy stood apart from stable hyperthyroidism in a 13 V-J model.

This clonotype was sampled from a woman between 40 and 50 years old with Graves disease. Material: peripheral blood mononuclear cells (PBMCs), obtained at new diagnosis, from a patient treated with antithyroid drugs. The genes are TRBV28 and TRBJ2-1, with D possibly matching TRBD2 (6 bases). CDR3 sequence: CASSFPTRNNEQFF. CDR3 DNA: TGTGCCAGCAGTTTCCCGACTAGAAACAATGAGCAGTTCTTC.